What follows are 4 T cell receptor beta chains derived from one specimen sequenced in a study of control samples from healthy donors and cancer patients. Sequenced by immunoSEQ multiplex PCR; TCRdb stores in-frame clones only, minus some. Among roughly 150,000 clones listed, roughly 93% were seen once. The sample comprised blood. These receptors originate from a man between 18 and 29 years old in good health.

This clone showed up just a few times. The rearrangement links TRBV30 to TRBJ2-3; D remains unclear. The germline V and J ends were trimmed by 5 bases and 1 base, with 16 bases remaining between them. CDR3 length: 15 amino acids. Per germline, CDR1 GTSNPN and CDR2 SVGIG (reference sequence). The CDR3 nucleotides read TGTGCCTGGGCCCTGGATAGTCGGGGCACAGATACGCAGTATTTT. It codes for CAWALDSRGTDTQYF.

For the CDR3, the DNA is TGTGCCAGCAGCCCGAATCGGGGAAGCCAGGGGGTCAGCTCCTACAATGAGCAGTTCTTC. It is translated as CASSPNRGSQGVSSYNEQFF. The chain joins TRBV9 to TRBJ2-1; 7 bases line up with TRBD1. The CDR3 is 20 amino acids. The V gene end was trimmed by 4 bases and the J gene end by 0 bases; junction bases not matched to a gene: 19. Germline lookup yields CDR1 SGDLS and CDR2 YYNGEE.

The chain uses TRBV19 and TRBJ1-1, with D perhaps TRBD1 (6 bases). The CDR3 contains 15 residues. V dropped 7 bases and J dropped 1 base, with 16 bases sitting between them. Germline CDR1 LNHDA, CDR2 SQIVND (reference sequence). CDR3 loop: CASIPFGQRNTEAFF. The CDR3 nucleotides read TGTGCCAGTATCCCCTTCGGACAGCGGAACACTGAAGCTTTCTTT.

In DNA, the CDR3 is TGTGCCAGCAGCCCCCGGCCGGGACCAGAGACCCAGTACTTC. This encodes CASSPRPGPETQYF. The chain combines TRBV5-5 with TRBJ2-5, with D perhaps assigned TRBD1 or TRBD2 (5 bases each). V was pared by 4 bases and J by 4 bases, with 14 bases between. In germline, CDR1 is SGHKS, CDR2 YYEKEE (reference sequence). CDR3 length equals 14 residues.